Included here is one T cell receptor (beta chain) sequence, with context. The antigen remains unidentified. The sample belongs to a study of cytomegalovirus exposure and HLA in healthy donors. Study conclusions and caveats: For most TCR beta V segments, an earlier analysis put the productive rate at about 87% or about 30% of the time.

Amplification used 60 Vbeta primers and 13 Jbeta primers. Produced via immunoSEQ multiplex PCR; TCRdb's table is partial and in-frame only. The specimen's table records over 200,000 clones. The CDR3 runs to 15 residues. Germline V lookup: CDR1 SGHRS, CDR2 YFSETQ. Trimming removed 3 bases at V and 4 bases at J, with 16 bases between. Sequences were obtained from PBMCs. This clonotype was sampled from a woman aged 30 to 39 in good health and CMV-seropositive. V usage is TRBV5-1 and J usage is TRBJ1-1; tentative D call: TRBD1 (6 bases). CDR3 bases: TGCGCCAGCAGCTGGGGGAGTTCAGGGGTCACTGAAGCTTTCTTT. As protein: CASSWGSSGVTEAFF.